This TCR beta chain is drawn from a study of T cells in Graves' hyperthyroidism and ophthalmopathy. In the study overall: At the time of initial diagnosis and before any treatment, peripheral blood was collected.

Study observations and caveats: Appearing also in blood were most of the thyroid clonotypes expanded above 0.001.

Exclusions: uncontrolled infection, other autoimmune disease, pregnancy, lactation. This clonotype came up a few times. Its matching antigen is unknown. Looked up from germline, CDR1 is MNHEY and CDR2 is SVGAGI. Trimming removed 2 bases at V and 6 bases at J, with 17 bases between. The CDR3 has 17 amino acids. TCR beta CDR3 region amplification was performed from RNA transcripts. HTBI primers were employed in a first-round RT-PCR of the TCR CDR3. From the multiplex PCR reads, TCRdb called clonotypes with MiXCR, one entry per CDR3 protein. In the table there are about 700,000 distinct CDR3 sequences, around 13% of which are singletons.

Sequenced: blood. This clonotype was sampled from a woman aged 18-35 years with Graves' hyperthyroidism. This chain links TRBV6-5 with TRBJ2-6, with D perhaps TRBD1 (6 bases). The CDR3 nucleotides read TGTGCCAGCAGTTACGGGCAGGGGTTGGGTGTGGCCAACGTCCTGACTTTC. It specifies CASSYGQGLGVANVLTF.